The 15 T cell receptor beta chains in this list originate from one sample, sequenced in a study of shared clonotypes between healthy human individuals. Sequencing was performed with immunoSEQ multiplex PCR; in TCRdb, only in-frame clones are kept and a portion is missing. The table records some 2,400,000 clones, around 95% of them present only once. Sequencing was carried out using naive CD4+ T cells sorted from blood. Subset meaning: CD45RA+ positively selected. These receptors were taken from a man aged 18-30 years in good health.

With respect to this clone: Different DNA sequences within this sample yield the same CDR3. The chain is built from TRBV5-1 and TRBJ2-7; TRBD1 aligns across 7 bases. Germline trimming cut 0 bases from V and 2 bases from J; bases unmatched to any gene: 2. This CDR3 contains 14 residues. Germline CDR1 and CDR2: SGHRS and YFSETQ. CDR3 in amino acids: CASSLDRGTYEQYF. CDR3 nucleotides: TGCGCCAGCAGCTTGGACAGGGGTACCTACGAGCAGTACTTC.

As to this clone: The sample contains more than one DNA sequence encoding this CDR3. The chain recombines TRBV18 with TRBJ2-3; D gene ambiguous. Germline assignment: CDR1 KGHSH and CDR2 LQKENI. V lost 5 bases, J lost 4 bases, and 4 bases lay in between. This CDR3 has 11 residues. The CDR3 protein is CASSTADTQYF. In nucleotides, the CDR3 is TGTGCCAGCTCAACGGCAGATACGCAGTATTTT.

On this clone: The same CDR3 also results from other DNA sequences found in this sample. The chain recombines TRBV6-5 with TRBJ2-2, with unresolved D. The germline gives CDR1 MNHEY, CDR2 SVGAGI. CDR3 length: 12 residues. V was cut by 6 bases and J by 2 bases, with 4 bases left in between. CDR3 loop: CASRRNTGELFF. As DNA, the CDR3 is TGTGCCAGCAGGAGAAACACCGGGGAGCTGTTTTTT.

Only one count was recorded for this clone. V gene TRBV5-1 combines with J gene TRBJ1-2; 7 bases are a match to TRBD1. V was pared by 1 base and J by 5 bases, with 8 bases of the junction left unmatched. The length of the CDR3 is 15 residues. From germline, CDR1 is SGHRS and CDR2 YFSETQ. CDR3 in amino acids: CASSLSSRGSYGYTF. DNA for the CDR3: TGCGCCAGCAGCTTGTCCAGCAGGGGGTCGTATGGCTACACCTTC.

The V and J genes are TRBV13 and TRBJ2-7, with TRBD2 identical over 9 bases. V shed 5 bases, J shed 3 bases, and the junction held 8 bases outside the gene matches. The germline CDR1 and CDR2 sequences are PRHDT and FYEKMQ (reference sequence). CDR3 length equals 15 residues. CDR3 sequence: CASSQAGLASYEQYF. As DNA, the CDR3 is TGTGCCAGCAGCCAAGCGGGACTAGCAAGCTACGAGCAGTACTTC.

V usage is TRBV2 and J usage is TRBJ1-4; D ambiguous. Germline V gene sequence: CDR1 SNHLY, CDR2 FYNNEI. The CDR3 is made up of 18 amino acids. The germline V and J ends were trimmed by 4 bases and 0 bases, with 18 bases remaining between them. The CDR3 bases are TGTGCCAGCAGTGCCGAGCGATTTACTGGTACAACTAATGAAAAACTGTTTTTT. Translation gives CASSAERFTGTTNEKLFF.

The CDR3 loop reads CAISPGQAQSYEQYF. The CDR3 region has the DNA TGTGCCATCAGCCCTGGACAGGCCCAGAGCTACGAGCAGTACTTC. The chain combines TRBV10-3 with TRBJ2-7, with 7 positions matching TRBD1. Germline V gene sequence: CDR1 ENHRY, CDR2 SYGVKD. The CDR3 spans 15 residues. V lost 6 bases to trimming and J lost 3 bases; unmatched junction nucleotides: 11.

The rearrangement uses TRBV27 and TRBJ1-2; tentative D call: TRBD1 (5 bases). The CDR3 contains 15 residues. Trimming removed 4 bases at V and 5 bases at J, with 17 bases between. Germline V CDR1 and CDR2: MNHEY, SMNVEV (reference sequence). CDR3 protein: CASSSWPGRTYGYTF. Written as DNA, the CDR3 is TGTGCCAGCAGTTCCTGGCCGGGACGGACATATGGCTACACCTTC.

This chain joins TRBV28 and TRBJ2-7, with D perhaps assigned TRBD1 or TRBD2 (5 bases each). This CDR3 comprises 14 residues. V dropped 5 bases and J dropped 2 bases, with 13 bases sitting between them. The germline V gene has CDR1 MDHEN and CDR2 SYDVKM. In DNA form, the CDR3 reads TGTGCCAGCAGTCCCGGGGACGGAGCCTACGAGCAGTACTTC. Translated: CASSPGDGAYEQYF.

The CDR3 protein is CASSWSGTGTYEQYF. The CDR3 coding sequence is TGTGCCAGCAGTTGGTCCGGGACAGGAACCTACGAGCAGTACTTC. V is TRBV27 and J is TRBJ2-7; 8 bases match TRBD1. CDR1 and CDR2 (germline): MNHEY, SMNVEV (reference sequence). CDR3 length: 15 residues. J gave up 2 bases and V 4 bases, and 7 bases lay outside the gene matches.

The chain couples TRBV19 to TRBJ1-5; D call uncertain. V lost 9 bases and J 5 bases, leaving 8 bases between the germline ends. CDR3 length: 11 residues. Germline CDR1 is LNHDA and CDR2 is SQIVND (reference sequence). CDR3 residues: CASGPDQPQHF. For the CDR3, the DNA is TGTGCCAGCGGACCCGATCAGCCCCAGCATTTT.

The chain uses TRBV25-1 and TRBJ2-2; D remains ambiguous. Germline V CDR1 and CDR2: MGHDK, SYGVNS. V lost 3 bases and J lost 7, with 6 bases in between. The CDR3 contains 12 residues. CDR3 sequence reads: CASSDLFGELFF. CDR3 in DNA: TGTGCCAGCAGTGACCTATTCGGGGAGCTGTTTTTT. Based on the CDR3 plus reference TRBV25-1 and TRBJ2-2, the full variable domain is EADIYQTPRYLVIGTGKKITLECSQTMGHDKMYWYQQDPGMELHLIHYSYGVNSTEKGDLSSESTVSRIRTEHFPLTLESARPSHTSQYLCASSDLFGELFFGEGSRLTVL.

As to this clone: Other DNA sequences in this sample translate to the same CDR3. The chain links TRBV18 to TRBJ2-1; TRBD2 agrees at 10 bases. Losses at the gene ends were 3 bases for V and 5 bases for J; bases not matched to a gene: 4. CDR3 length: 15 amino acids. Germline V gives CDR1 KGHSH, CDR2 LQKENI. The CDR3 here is CASSPGLAGDNEQFF. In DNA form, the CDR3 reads TGTGCCAGCTCACCCGGGCTAGCGGGAGACAATGAGCAGTTCTTC.

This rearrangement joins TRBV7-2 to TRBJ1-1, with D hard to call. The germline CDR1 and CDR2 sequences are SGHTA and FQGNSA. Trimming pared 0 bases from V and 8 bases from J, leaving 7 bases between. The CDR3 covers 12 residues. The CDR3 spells CASSLAIGEAFF. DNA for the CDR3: TGTGCCAGCAGCTTAGCCATCGGCGAAGCTTTCTTT.

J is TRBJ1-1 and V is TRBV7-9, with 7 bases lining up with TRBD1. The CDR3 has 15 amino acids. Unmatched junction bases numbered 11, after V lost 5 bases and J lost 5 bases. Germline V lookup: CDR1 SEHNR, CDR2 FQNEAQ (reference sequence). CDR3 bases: TGTGCCAGCAGCCCCCGGCGGGACAGCGGGACTGAAGCTTTCTTT. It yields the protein CASSPRRDSGTEAFF.